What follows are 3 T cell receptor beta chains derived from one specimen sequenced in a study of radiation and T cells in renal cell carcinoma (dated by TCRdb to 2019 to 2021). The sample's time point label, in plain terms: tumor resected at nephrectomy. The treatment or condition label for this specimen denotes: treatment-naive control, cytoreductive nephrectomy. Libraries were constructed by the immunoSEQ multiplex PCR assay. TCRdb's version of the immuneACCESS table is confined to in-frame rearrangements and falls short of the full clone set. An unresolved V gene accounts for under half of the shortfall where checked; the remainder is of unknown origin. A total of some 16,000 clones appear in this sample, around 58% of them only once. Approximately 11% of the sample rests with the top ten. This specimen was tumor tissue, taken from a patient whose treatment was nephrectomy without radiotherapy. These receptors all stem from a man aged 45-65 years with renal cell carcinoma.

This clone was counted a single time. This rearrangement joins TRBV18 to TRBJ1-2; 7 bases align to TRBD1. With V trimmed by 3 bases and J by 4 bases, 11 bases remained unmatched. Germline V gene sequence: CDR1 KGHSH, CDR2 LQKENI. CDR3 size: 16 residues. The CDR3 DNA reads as TGTGCCAGCTCACCCTTACAGGGGACGTATCGCTATGGCTACACCTTC. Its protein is CASSPLQGTYRYGYTF.

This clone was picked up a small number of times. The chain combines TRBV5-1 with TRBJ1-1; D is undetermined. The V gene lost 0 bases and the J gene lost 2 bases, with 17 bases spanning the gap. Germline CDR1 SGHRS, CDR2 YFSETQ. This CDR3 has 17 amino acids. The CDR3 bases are TGCGCCAGCAGCTTGGGGCGTTTAGGGATCTCTAACACTGAAGCTTTCTTT. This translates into CASSLGRLGISNTEAFF.

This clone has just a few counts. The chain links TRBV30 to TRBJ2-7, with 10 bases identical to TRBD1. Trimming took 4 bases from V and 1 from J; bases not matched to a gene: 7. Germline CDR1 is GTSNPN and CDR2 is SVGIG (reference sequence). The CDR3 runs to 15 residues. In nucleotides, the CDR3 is TGTGCCTGGACCCCCGTGGGACAGGGGTCCTACGAGCAGTACTTC. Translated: CAWTPVGQGSYEQYF.